Shown below are 12 T cell receptor beta chains from a single sample sequenced in a study of blood T cell repertoires in COVID-19. Repertoires were generated with immunoSEQ multiplex PCR, while TCRdb's copy carries only in-frame clones and drops some. The sample carries a few hundred thousand clones, around 82% recorded once. The material sequenced was PBMCs or T cells enriched from blood (not recorded which). The receptors were gathered from a man aged 25-40 years with acute COVID-19.

The chain carries TRBV9 and TRBJ1-1; perhaps TRBD1 as D (5 bases). Trimming took off 5 bases at V and 3 bases at J, with 11 bases between the two ends. The CDR3 consists of 13 residues. Per germline, CDR1 SGDLS and CDR2 YYNGEE. The CDR3 sequence: CASRTDLDTEAFF. CDR3 in DNA: TGTGCCAGCAGGACAGATCTGGACACTGAAGCTTTCTTT.

The chain links TRBV28 to TRBJ2-2, with 7 bases matching TRBD2. This CDR3 has 12 amino acids. Germline CDR1 reads MDHEN; CDR2 reads SYDVKM. The junction had 1 base not matched to a gene; V was cut back by 6 bases and J by 6 bases. CDR3 DNA sequence: TGTGCCAGCAGCCGGGGGGCCGGGGAGCTGTTTTTT. Its translation is CASSRGAGELFF.

V and J are TRBV6-5 and TRBJ1-5; the D gene is possibly TRBD1 (5 bases). Germline lookup yields CDR1 MNHEY and CDR2 SVGAGI. The CDR3 contains 14 residues. V was pared by 6 bases and J by 4 bases, with 13 bases between. This chain's CDR3 is CASSNLDTNQPQHF. The CDR3 DNA follows: TGTGCCAGCAGCAACTTGGACACAAATCAGCCCCAGCATTTT.

To note about this clone: Different DNA sequences within this sample yield the same CDR3. The CDR3 protein is CASSVQGANYGYTF. CDR3 bases: TGTGCCAGTAGTGTCCAGGGCGCTAACTATGGCTACACCTTC. The V gene is TRBV19, the J gene TRBJ1-2; TRBD1 is a possible D gene (5 bases). The V gene's germline CDR1 is LNHDA and CDR2 SQIVND (reference sequence). The CDR3 is 14 residues long. Trimming pared 5 bases from V and 0 bases from J, leaving 10 bases between.

The chain carries TRBV28 and TRBJ1-4; a weak D match, TRBD1 (5 bases). The CDR3 sequence is 16 residues long. Germline V gene sequence: CDR1 MDHEN, CDR2 SYDVKM. V was trimmed by 2 bases and J by 1 base, leaving 11 bases between them. The CDR3 DNA is TGTGCCAGCAGTTTAGGGGGGATGGGAACTAATGAAAAACTGTTTTTT. This codes for CASSLGGMGTNEKLFF.

The CDR3 loop reads CASTRNNSPLHF. The CDR3 DNA reads as TGTGCCAGCACCAGGAATAATTCACCCCTCCACTTT. The chain recombines TRBV13 with TRBJ1-6; D unclear. CDR1 is PRHDT and CDR2 is FYEKMQ in the germline V gene (reference sequence). The CDR3 runs to 12 residues. Trimming pared 7 bases from V and 5 bases from J, leaving 6 bases between.

This clone showed up just a few times. The chain uses TRBV6-5 and TRBJ1-1, with D perhaps TRBD1 (5 bases). V shed 4 bases and J shed 1 base, with 7 bases lying between them. Germline V gene sequence: CDR1 MNHEY, CDR2 SVGAGI. The CDR3 spans 13 residues. The CDR3 bases are TGTGCCAGCAGTTTGACAGAGAACACTGAAGCTTTCTTT. Amino acids: CASSLTENTEAFF.

The CDR3 loop reads CSVRQGSAFYGYTF. The CDR3 nucleotides read TGCAGCGTAAGACAGGGGTCCGCGTTCTATGGCTACACCTTC. The chain has TRBV29-1 and TRBJ1-2; 8 bases match TRBD1. From germline, CDR1 is SQVTM and CDR2 ANQGSEA. Trimming at V came to 6 bases and at J to 4 bases, leaving 10 bases not matched to a gene. The CDR3 covers 14 residues.

The chain joins TRBV2 to TRBJ1-1; no firm D call. Per the germline V gene, CDR1 is SNHLY and CDR2 is FYNNEI. V lost 1 base to trimming and J lost 1 base, with 7 bases between them. This CDR3 spans 14 amino acids. The DNA for the CDR3 is TGTGCCAGCAGTGAAGGGGCAAAGAACACTGAAGCTTTCTTT. Translation: CASSEGAKNTEAFF.

This chain joins TRBV5-1 and TRBJ1-1, with D unclear. V was cut by 3 bases and J by 5 bases, with 14 bases left in between. This CDR3 is 14 amino acids long. The V gene's germline CDR1 is SGHRS and CDR2 YFSETQ. CDR3 in amino acids: CASSSARKRTEAFF. CDR3 nucleotide sequence: TGCGCCAGCAGCTCTGCTAGAAAGAGGACTGAAGCTTTCTTT.

The chain employs TRBV5-1 and TRBJ2-7, with 7 nucleotides matching TRBD1. After removal of 3 bases from V and 2 bases from J, the junction contained 5 bases not matched to a gene. The length of the CDR3 is 14 residues. Germline lookup yields CDR1 SGHRS and CDR2 YFSETQ. The CDR3 DNA follows: TGCGCCAGCAGCTATGTGGACAGGACCTACGAGCAGTACTTC. This encodes CASSYVDRTYEQYF.

The J gene is TRBJ2-1, the V gene TRBV2, with 9 bases fitting TRBD2. Germline trimming cut 6 bases from V and 1 base from J; bases unmatched to any gene: 7. The CDR3 spans 16 residues. The germline gives CDR1 SNHLY, CDR2 FYNNEI. CDR3: CASSALTSGSYNEQFF. CDR3 coding DNA: TGTGCCAGCAGCGCCCTCACTAGCGGGTCCTACAATGAGCAGTTCTTC. The entire variable domain, with the rest obtained from reference TRBV2 and TRBJ2-1, is as follows: EPEVTQTPSHQVTQMGQEVILRCVPISNHLYFYWYRQILGQKVEFLVSFYNNEISEKSEIFDDQFSVERPDGSNFTLKIRSTKLEDSAMYFCASSALTSGSYNEQFFGPGTRLTVL.